This TCR beta chain was observed in a study of blood T cell repertoires in COVID-19. Study as a whole: Researchers got acute and convalescent COVID-19 samples from the United States, Italy and Spain. From T cells, B-cell-depleted T cells, or PBMCs came the material, which was cDNA or gDNA.

V was clipped by 0 bases and J by 4 bases, with 10 bases between them. CDR1 SGHTA and CDR2 FQGNSA come from the germline V gene. The CDR3 is made up of 15 amino acids. Sequenced by immunoSEQ multiplex PCR; TCRdb stores in-frame clones only, minus some. The sample includes around 330,000 clones, around 87% seen only once; the top ten take under 5%. The receptor was derived from a woman in her forties or fifties with active or convalescent COVID-19. Sequenced sample: peripheral blood. The V gene is TRBV7-2, the J gene TRBJ1-5; D gene uncertain. This CDR3 reads CASSLAGGPNQPQHF. Written as DNA, the CDR3 is TGTGCCAGCAGCTTAGCGGGAGGGCCTAATCAGCCCCAGCATTTT.